This passage covers 5 T cell receptor beta chains from one sample sequenced in a study of T-cell reconstitution after alpha-beta-depleted transplantation in children. For TCRbeta, the library was prepared with unique molecular identifiers. TCRdb re-derived calls from the PCR reads in MiXCR, one entry per CDR3 protein. The sample has some 450,000 distinct CDR3 sequences, over 40% seen once; the top ten hold around a quarter. Sequenced material: PBMCs, taken before TCRalphabeta/CD19-depleted stem cell transplant. These receptors were taken from a girl aged 2 to 9 with aplastic anemia, due to receive a stem cell transplant.

The CDR3 bases are TGTGCCATCGCAGGACTAGCTGGGGGGGAGCTGTTTTTT. Translation gives CAIAGLAGGELFF. The chain uses TRBV10-3 and TRBJ2-2, with 8 bases fitting TRBD2. The CDR3 has 13 residues. Trimming at V came to 8 bases and at J to 8 bases, leaving 7 bases not matched to a gene. Looked up from germline, CDR1 is ENHRY and CDR2 is SYGVKD.

There are a few counts of this clonotype. This chain joins TRBV6-2 or TRBV6-3 and TRBJ1-5; TRBD1 is a possible D gene (6 bases). Germline V lookup: CDR1 MNHEY, CDR2 SVGEGT. The V gene lost 0 bases and the J gene lost 4 bases, with 13 bases spanning the gap. The CDR3 runs 16 residues. CDR3 sequence (DNA): TGTGCCAGCAGTTACTCGTCCAGGGGAAAGAATCAGCCCCAGCATTTT. Translating it yields CASSYSSRGKNQPQHF.

The chain uses TRBV5-6 and TRBJ2-7; tentatively, D is TRBD1 (5 bases). Germline V lookup: CDR1 SGHDT, CDR2 YYEEEE. Trimming left V 2 bases short and J 5 bases short, with 14 bases between. The CDR3 extends over 14 amino acids. The CDR3 loop reads CASSFGRARDEQYF. In DNA, the CDR3 is TGTGCCAGCAGCTTTGGCAGGGCCAGGGACGAGCAGTACTTC.

The chain couples TRBV7-6 to TRBJ2-1; tentatively, D is TRBD2 (6 bases). The CDR3 covers 14 residues. Germline CDR1 reads SGHVS; CDR2 reads FNYEAQ. The germline V and J ends were trimmed by 0 bases and 5 bases, with 8 bases remaining between them. The DNA for the CDR3 is TGTGCCAGCAGCTTAGCGCGCGGGAACAATGAGCAGTTCTTC. It encodes CASSLARGNNEQFF.

The CDR3 is CASSEALGQGTNEQYF. The CDR3 DNA sequence: TGCGCCAGCAGTGAGGCCCTGGGACAGGGGACGAACGAGCAGTACTTC. The rearrangement links TRBV10-1 to TRBJ2-7; 10 bases map to TRBD1. This CDR3 is built from 16 residues. Germline V CDR1 and CDR2: WNHNN, SYGVQD (reference sequence). With V trimmed by 2 bases and J by 5 bases, 9 bases remained unmatched.